The source of this T cell receptor (beta chain) is a study of T cell repertoires in cytomegalovirus infection (dated by TCRdb to between 2017 and 2020). Regarding the research as a whole: Recently identified HLA-C-restricted CMV epitopes, whose presentation resists viral immunomodulation, were targeted by peptide stimulations together with well-studied HLA-B-restricted epitopes. Donor HLA type was relevant to the analysis, as public TCR beta signatures indicated carriage of CMV infection together with the matching HLA type. What the study reported, not specific to this receptor: The ex vivo response was dominated by HLA-C-restricted CMV-specific TCR beta clonotypes, and the single most frequent clonotype in two of eight donors was supplied by these HLA-C-restricted clonotypes. Carriers of CMV infection plus the relevant HLA type were discriminated by the cumulative frequency of public TCR beta family members in the study cohort and in an independent approximately 340-donor cohort.

Taken with the paper, the label for treatment or condition translates to: in vitro stimulation with specific CMV peptide epitopes to enrich CMV-specific T cells. The listed sequencing device is Illumina HiSeq 1500. TCRdb reprocessed the public reads (quality trimming at Q25 with fastp, clone calling with MiXCR) and kept in-frame beta chains. Rows with a matching CDR3 protein are joined into one entry that keeps the most common DNA and genes. This sample gives roughly 990,000 distinct CDR3 sequences in total; around 31% of them show up just once. The ten largest clonotypes hold roughly an eighth of the sample. The CDR3 contains 13 residues, cysteine and phenylalanine counted. The retained sequence is limited to the CDR3, 39 bases, with the frame set at the first base. Compared with germline, V lacks 2 bases and J lacks 9 bases; bases without a gene match: 6. The CDR1 and CDR2 encoded by the germline V gene are MNHEY and SVGAGI.

This clonotype was counted between two and nine times. Its binding antigen is unknown. Base qualities are not recorded, but no much larger clone differs from it by a single base. The rearranged chain carries TRBV6-5 and TRBJ1-2; 7 central nucleotides agree with TRBD1. Sequences were derived from cultured CD8+ T cells from PBMCs, sampled from culture after CMV antigen stimulation. The sequence derives from a human donor in good health (CMV status not recorded). Some clones in this sample may be carry-over from other donors' samples. CDR3 reads: CASSYPLTGSYTF. In nucleotides, the sequence is TGTGCCAGCAGTTACCCCTTGACAGGGAGCTACACCTTC.